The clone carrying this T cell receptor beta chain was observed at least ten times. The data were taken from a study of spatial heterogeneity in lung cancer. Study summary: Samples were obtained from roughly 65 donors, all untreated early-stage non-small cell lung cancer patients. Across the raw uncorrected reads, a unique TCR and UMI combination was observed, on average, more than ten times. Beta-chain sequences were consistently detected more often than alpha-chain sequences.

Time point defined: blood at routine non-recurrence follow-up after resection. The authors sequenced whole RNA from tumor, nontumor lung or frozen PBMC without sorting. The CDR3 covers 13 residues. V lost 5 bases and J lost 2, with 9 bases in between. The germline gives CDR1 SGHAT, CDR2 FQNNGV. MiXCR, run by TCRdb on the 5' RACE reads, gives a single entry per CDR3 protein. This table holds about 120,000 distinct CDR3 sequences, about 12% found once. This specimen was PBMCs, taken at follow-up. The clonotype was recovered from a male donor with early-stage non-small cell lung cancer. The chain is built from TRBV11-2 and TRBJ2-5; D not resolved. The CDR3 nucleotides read TGTGCCAGCAGCCCCCAGGTACAAGAGACCCAGTACTTC. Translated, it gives CASSPQVQETQYF.